The clone carrying this T cell receptor (beta chain) showed up just once. Methods used by the authors: Reference gene primer amplification in the assay estimated nucleated cell counts. This table comes from immunoSEQ multiplex PCR, and its TCRdb copy is limited to in-frame clones, with some not included. V and J calls and clone size follow that table, whereas D and trimming were derived from the DNA. The sample includes fewer than 200,000 clones, approximately 85% of them seen just once. This specimen belongs to a study of blood T cell repertoires in COVID-19. The wider study: The United States, Italy and Spain provided the acute and convalescent COVID-19 samples. The cDNA or gDNA used as material had been derived from T cells, B-cell-depleted T cells, or PBMCs.

With 4 bases clipped from V and 7 bases from J, the junction kept 9 bases outside the gene matches. The CDR3 contains 16 residues. Germline V gene sequence: CDR1 KGHDR, CDR2 SFDVKD. This sequence originates from a man aged 35 to 55 who had recovered from COVID-19. Specimen: peripheral blood. The chain has TRBV24-1 and TRBJ2-3; 11 nucleotides agree with TRBD2. The CDR3 sequence is CATSEATSGSPNTQYF. The CDR3 DNA follows: TGTGCCACCAGTGAGGCTACTAGCGGGAGTCCAAATACGCAGTATTTT.